A selection of T cell receptor beta chains follows, all from one sample in a study of T-cell reconstitution after alpha-beta-depleted transplantation in children. TCRdb redid the calling of the PCR reads with MiXCR, one entry per CDR3 protein. The sample holds 450,000 to 600,000 distinct CDR3 sequences, less than 35% seen once. This specimen consisted of PBMCs from the stem cell graft donor, obtained from the stem cell graft. The receptors stem from a human donor who donated a stem cell graft to a child with aplastic anemia. Both conserved end residues are part of each CDR3. The order of the fields is clone size, J gene, V gene, D gene, CDR3 DNA, CDR3 protein. D genes are given only for firm matches. Only some rows state a clone size, as once, few, many or a class for expanded clones.

.,TRBJ2-7,TRBV5-1,TRBD1,TGCGCCAGCAGCGGGAAGGACAGGGGCAACGAGCAGTACTTC,CASSGKDRGNEQYF
.,TRBJ1-1,TRBV7-9,.,TGTGCCAGCAGCCCTCTCCGCGGGCACACTGAAGCTTTCTTT,CASSPLRGHTEAFF
.,TRBJ1-1,TRBV29-1,.,TGCAGCAGCCGGACCGGGACACCGAACACTGAAGCTTTCTTT,CSSRTGTPNTEAFF
.,TRBJ2-1,TRBV18,.,TGTGCCAGCTCACCAGCCCTGGATTCCGACAATGAGCAGTTCTTC,CASSPALDSDNEQFF
.,TRBJ2-5,TRBV4-3,.,TGCGCCAGCAGCCAAGATTTGGTAGGAACTCATGCGTACCAAGAGACCCAGTACTTC,CASSQDLVGTHAYQETQYF
.,TRBJ1-5,TRBV19,.,TGTGCCAGTAGTATAGAAGGACGGGGTGAGCATTTT,CASSIEGRGEHF
.,TRBJ2-1,TRBV20-1,TRBD2,TGCAGTGCTAGCCCGCCAGCGGGAGGACCCGAGCAGTTCTTC,CSASPPAGGPEQFF
.,TRBJ2-7,TRBV14,.,TGTGCCAGCAGCCAAAAGAACCCTTCAGAACTGCGGGAGCAGTACTTC,CASSQKNPSELREQYF
few,TRBJ1-1,TRBV29-1,.,TGCAGCGTTGTCCGGAGGGGAAACACTGAAGCTTTCTTT,CSVVRRGNTEAFF
.,TRBJ2-1,TRBV20-1,.,TGCAGTGCTAGAGATCCACCGAATCAGCAGTTCTTC,CSARDPPNQQFF
.,TRBJ2-7,TRBV7-8,.,TGTGCCAGCAGAGTAGGGTCTTCGACCTACGAGCAGTACTTC,CASRVGSSTYEQYF
.,TRBJ2-1,TRBV5-1,TRBD2,TGCGCCAGCAGCGGAGGACTAGCGGGAGGCGTCGACAATGAGCAGTTCTTC,CASSGGLAGGVDNEQFF
.,TRBJ2-2,TRBV11-2,.,TGTGCCAGCAGCACGGCAAGGGCCGGGGAGCTGTTTTTT,CASSTARAGELFF
once,TRBJ2-7,TRBV20-1,.,TGCAGTGCCTCCCGGGACGCAGCCTCCTACGAGCAGTACTTC,CSASRDAASYEQYF
.,TRBJ2-3,TRBV20-1,TRBD2,TGCAGTGCGAGATCCGGGACTAGCGGCACAGATACGCAGTATTTT,CSARSGTSGTDTQYF
.,TRBJ1-1,TRBV3-1,.,TGTGCCAGCAGCCACCAAATAACTCTTTGGGCCACTGAAGCTTTCTTT,CASSHQITLWATEAFF
few,TRBJ2-1,TRBV5-1,TRBD2,TGCGCCAGCAGAGGGGTGGGGATCAGGCGGGAGGACAAGGATGAGCAGTTCTTC,CASRGVGIRREDKDEQFF
.,TRBJ1-5,TRBV6-5,TRBD1,TGTGCCAGCAGTTACATCCCCGGGACAGTTAGCAATCAGCCCCAGCATTTT,CASSYIPGTVSNQPQHF
.,TRBJ2-6,TRBV29-1,TRBD2,TGCAGCGTTGGTGCTGGACGTTGGGAGGGTAGGGCCAACGTCCTGACTTTC,CSVGAGRWEGRANVLTF
.,TRBJ1-5,TRBV12-3/TRBV12-4,.,TGTGCCAGCAGCTCCCAGGGAGTCGAGGCCAATCAGCCCCAGCATTTT,CASSSQGVEANQPQHF
.,TRBJ1-4,TRBV10-3,.,TGTGCCATCAGTGAGGTGCAGGCTGAAAAACTGTTTTTT,CAISEVQAEKLFF
.,TRBJ2-2,TRBV4-2,TRBD2,TGTGCCAGCCGTCCCCGGGAGGGCCAAAACACCGGGGAGCTGTTTTTT,CASRPREGQNTGELFF
.,TRBJ1-6,TRBV23-1,.,TGCGCCAGCAGTCAAGGGGTCTTTTACGACCTCGCAAGCTCCTATAATTCACCCCTCCACTTT,CASSQGVFYDLASSYNSPLHF
.,TRBJ1-1,TRBV5-1,.,TGCGCCAGCAGCCCTCTGACACGGATCGTAGCTTTCTTT,CASSPLTRIVAFF
.,TRBJ1-5,TRBV6-5,TRBD1,TGTGCCAGCAGTTACGGGACAGGGGGATTTACGAGCAATCAGCCCCAGCATTTT,CASSYGTGGFTSNQPQHF
few,TRBJ2-5,TRBV5-1,.,TGCGCCAGCAGCTCCGCAGGAACACAAGAGACCCAGTACTTC,CASSSAGTQETQYF
few,TRBJ2-1,TRBV20-1,TRBD2,TGCAGTGCTAGAGATGTGGCTAGCGGGAGGTACAATGAGCAGTTCTTC,CSARDVASGRYNEQFF
.,TRBJ1-4,TRBV7-8,TRBD1,TGTGCCAGCAGCCCGGACAGGTCCGCCGGGAGGAATGAAAAACTGTTTTTT,CASSPDRSAGRNEKLFF
.,TRBJ2-1,TRBV7-2,TRBD2,TGTGCCAGCAGCGCAGCAGGACCTCTAGCGGATGAGCAGTTCTTC,CASSAAGPLADEQFF